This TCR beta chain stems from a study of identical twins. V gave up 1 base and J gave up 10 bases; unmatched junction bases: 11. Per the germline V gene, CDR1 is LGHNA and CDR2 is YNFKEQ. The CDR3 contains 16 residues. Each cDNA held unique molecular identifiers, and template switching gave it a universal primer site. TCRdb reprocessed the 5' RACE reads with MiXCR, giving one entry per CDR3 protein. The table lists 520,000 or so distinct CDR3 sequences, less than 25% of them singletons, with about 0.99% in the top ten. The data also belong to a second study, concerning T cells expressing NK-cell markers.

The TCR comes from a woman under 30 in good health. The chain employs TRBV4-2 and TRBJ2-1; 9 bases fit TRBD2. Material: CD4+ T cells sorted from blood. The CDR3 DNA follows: TGTGCCAGCAGCCAAGGTGCTGGCGGGGGGGCGGAGGAGCAGTTCTTC. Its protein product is CASSQGAGGGAEEQFF.